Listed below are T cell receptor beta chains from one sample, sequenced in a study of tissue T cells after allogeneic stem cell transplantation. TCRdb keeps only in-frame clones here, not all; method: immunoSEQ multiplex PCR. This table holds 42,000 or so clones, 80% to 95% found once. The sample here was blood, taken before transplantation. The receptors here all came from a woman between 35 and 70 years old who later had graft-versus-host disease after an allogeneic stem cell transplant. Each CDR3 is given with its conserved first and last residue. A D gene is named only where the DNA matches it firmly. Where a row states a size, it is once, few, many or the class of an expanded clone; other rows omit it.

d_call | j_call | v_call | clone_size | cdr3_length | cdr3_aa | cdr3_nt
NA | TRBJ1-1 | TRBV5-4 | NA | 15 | CASSSAGRLNTEAFF | TGTGCCAGCAGCTCGGCAGGCAGGTTGAACACTGAAGCTTTCTTT
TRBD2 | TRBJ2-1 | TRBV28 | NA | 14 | CASSLSGGDNEQFF | TGTGCCAGCAGTTTGAGCGGGGGAGACAATGAGCAGTTCTTC
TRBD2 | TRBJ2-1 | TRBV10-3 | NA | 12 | CAIAGTSSEQFF | TGTGCCATCGCCGGGACTAGCAGTGAGCAGTTCTTC
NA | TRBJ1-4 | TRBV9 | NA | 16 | CASSYGEILGKEKLFF | TGTGCCAGCAGCTATGGGGAGATCCTCGGGAAGGAAAAACTGTTTTTT
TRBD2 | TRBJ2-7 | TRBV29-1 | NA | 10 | CPSAGPEQYF | TGCCCCTCAGCGGGACCCGAGCAGTACTTC
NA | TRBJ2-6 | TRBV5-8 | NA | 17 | CASSLGVFISGANVLTF | TGTGCCAGCAGCTTGGGGGTCTTCATCTCTGGGGCCAACGTCCTGACTTTC
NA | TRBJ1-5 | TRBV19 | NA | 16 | CASSNQGRAPGQPQHF | TGTGCCAGTAGCAACCAAGGGCGGGCGCCGGGTCAGCCCCAGCATTTT
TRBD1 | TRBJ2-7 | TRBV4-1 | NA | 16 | CASSRGGGQGSYEQYF | TGCGCCAGCAGCAGAGGGGGCGGACAGGGGTCCTACGAGCAGTACTTC
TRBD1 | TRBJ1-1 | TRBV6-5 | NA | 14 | CASSYSTGEAGAFF | TGTGCCAGCAGTTACTCCACAGGGGAGGCGGGAGCTTTCTTT
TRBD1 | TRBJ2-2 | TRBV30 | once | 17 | CAWRGGTGRVNTGELFF | TGTGCCTGGCGAGGCGGGACAGGGCGGGTGAACACCGGGGAGCTGTTTTTT
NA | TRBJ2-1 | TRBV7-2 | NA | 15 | CASSLVRSDYNEQFF | TGTGCCAGCAGCTTAGTCCGATCCGATTACAATGAGCAGTTCTTC
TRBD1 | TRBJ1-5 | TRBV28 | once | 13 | CASRDRGTQPQHF | TGTGCCAGCAGGGACAGGGGGACTCAGCCCCAGCATTTT
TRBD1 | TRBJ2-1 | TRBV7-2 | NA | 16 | CASSLRGQGLYNEQFF | TGTGCCAGCAGCTTAAGGGGACAGGGCCTCTACAATGAGCAGTTCTTC
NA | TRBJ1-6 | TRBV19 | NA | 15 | CASRWTPTDNSPLHF | TGTGCCAGTAGGTGGACCCCTACTGATAATTCACCCCTCCACTTT
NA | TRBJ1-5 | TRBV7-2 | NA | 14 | CASSLDRTDLAQHF | TGTGCCAGCAGCTTAGACCGGACGGACCTGGCCCAGCATTTT
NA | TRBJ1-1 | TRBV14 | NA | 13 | CASSLRFNTEAFF | TGTGCCAGCAGCCTAAGATTCAACACTGAAGCTTTCTTT
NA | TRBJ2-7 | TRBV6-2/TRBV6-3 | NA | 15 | CASSYTGRLGHEQYF | TGTGCCAGCAGTTACACGGGCAGATTAGGCCACGAGCAGTACTTC
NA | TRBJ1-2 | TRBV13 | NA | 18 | CASSILSGTSGFLNGYTF | TGTGCCAGCAGCATATTATCGGGGACGTCGGGTTTCCTAAATGGCTACACCTTC
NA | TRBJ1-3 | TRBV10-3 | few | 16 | CAISESSRSSGNTIYF | TGTGCCATCAGTGAGTCAAGCAGGAGCTCTGGAAACACCATATATTTT
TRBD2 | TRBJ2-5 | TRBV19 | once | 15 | CASSPRIAGAETQYF | TGTGCCAGTAGTCCTCGTATTGCGGGAGCTGAGACCCAGTACTTC
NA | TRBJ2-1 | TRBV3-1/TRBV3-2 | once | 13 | CASSTVPGNEQFF | TGTGCCAGCAGCACCGTCCCCGGCAATGAGCAGTTCTTC
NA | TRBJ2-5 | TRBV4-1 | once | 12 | CASSQELGTQYF | TGCGCCAGCAGCCAAGAACTTGGGACCCAGTACTTC
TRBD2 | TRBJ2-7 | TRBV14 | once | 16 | CASSQVVTSGTYEQYF | TGTGCCAGCAGCCAAGTTGTGACTAGCGGGACATACGAGCAGTACTTC
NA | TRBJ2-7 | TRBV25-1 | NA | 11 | CASSVAYEQYF | TGTGCCAGCAGTGTGGCCTACGAGCAGTACTTC
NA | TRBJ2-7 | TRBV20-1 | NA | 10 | CSAREYEQYF | TGCAGTGCGAGGGAATACGAGCAGTACTTC
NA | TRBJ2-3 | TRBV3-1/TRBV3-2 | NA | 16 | CASSQESGLKADTQYF | TGTGCCAGCAGCCAAGAGTCCGGACTGAAAGCAGATACGCAGTATTTT
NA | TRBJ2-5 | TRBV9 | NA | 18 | CASSPPGSGTYFQETQYF | TGTGCCAGCAGCCCCCCCGGCAGCGGGACATACTTCCAAGAGACCCAGTACTTC
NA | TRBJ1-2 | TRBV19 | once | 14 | CASKSQATNYGYTF | TGTGCCAGTAAGTCTCAGGCCACTAACTATGGCTACACCTTC
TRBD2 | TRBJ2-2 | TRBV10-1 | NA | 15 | CASSISSGSTGELFF | TGCGCCAGCAGTATTAGTAGCGGGAGCACCGGGGAGCTGTTTTTT
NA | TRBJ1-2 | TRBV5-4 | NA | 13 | CASSLVGVYGYTF | TGTGCCAGCAGCTTGGTTGGGGTCTATGGCTACACCTTC
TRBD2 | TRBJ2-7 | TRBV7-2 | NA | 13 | CASSRRAGGEQYF | TGTGCCAGCAGCCGAAGGGCGGGGGGCGAGCAGTACTTC
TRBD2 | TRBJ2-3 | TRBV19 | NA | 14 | CASRAGLSTDTQYF | TGTGCCAGTAGAGCGGGATTAAGCACAGATACGCAGTATTTT
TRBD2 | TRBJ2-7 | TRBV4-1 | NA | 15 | CASSQRTSGMVEQYF | TGCGCCAGCAGCCAGCGGACTAGCGGGATGGTTGAGCAGTACTTC
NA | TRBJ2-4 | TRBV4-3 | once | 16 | CASSQGVGGLKNIQYF | TGCGCCAGCAGCCAAGGTGTGGGGGGCCTCAAAAACATTCAGTACTTC
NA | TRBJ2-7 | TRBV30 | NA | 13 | CAWAGSSISEQYF | TGTGCCTGGGCCGGGTCCAGTATCTCAGAGCAGTACTTC
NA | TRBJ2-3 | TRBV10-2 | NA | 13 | CASSEDYTDTQYF | TGCGCCAGCAGTGAAGACTACACAGATACGCAGTATTTT
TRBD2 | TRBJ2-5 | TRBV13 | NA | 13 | CASSLRGGPRGHF | TGTGCCAGCAGCTTACGGGGGGGACCGAGGGGTCACTTC
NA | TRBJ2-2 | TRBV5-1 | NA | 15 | CASFPSTGNTGELFF | TGCGCCAGCTTCCCGAGTACAGGGAACACCGGGGAGCTGTTTTTT
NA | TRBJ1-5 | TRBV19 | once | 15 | CASSIGPYSNQPQHF | TGTGCCAGTAGTATTGGACCTTATAGCAATCAGCCCCAGCATTTT
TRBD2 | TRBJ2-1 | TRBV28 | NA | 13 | CASSLSGSHEQFF | TGTGCCAGCAGTTTGAGCGGGAGCCATGAGCAGTTCTTC
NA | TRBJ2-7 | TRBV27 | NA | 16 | CASSLSAGVSSYEQYF | TGTGCCAGCAGTTTATCGGCAGGGGTTAGCTCCTACGAGCAGTACTTC
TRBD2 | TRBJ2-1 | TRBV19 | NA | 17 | CASTWTSGRLIRNEQFF | TGTGCCAGTACCTGGACTAGCGGGAGACTCATCCGCAATGAGCAGTTCTTC
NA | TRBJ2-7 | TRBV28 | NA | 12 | CASSLRPYEQYF | TGTGCCAGCAGTCTACGTCCCTACGAGCAGTACTTC
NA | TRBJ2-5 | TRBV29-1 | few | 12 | CSAGAARETQYF | TGCAGTGCAGGGGCCGCAAGAGAGACCCAGTACTTC
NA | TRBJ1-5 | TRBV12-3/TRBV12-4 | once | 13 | CASSLESNQPQHF | TGTGCCAGCAGTTTAGAGAGCAATCAGCCCCAGCATTTT